This T cell receptor (beta chain) was captured in a study of T cell responses to AZD1222 COVID-19 vaccine. This table comes from immunoSEQ multiplex PCR, and its TCRdb copy is limited to in-frame clones, with some not included. The sample yields 150,000 to 180,000 clones, less than 90% seen once. In its sample, this clone was seen once. Trimming removed 0 bases from V and 5 bases from J, with 8 bases in between. CDR3 length: 13 amino acids. Germline CDR1 MNHNS, CDR2 SASEGT. The sequenced sample was peripheral blood, obtained on day 0 of MenACWY control vaccination. This sequence originates from an adult in good health. This sequence joins TRBV6-1 and TRBJ2-7; tentative D call: TRBD1 (6 bases). The chain's CDR3 is CASSEAYRDEQYF. The CDR3 DNA sequence: TGTGCCAGCAGTGAAGCTTACAGGGACGAGCAGTACTTC.